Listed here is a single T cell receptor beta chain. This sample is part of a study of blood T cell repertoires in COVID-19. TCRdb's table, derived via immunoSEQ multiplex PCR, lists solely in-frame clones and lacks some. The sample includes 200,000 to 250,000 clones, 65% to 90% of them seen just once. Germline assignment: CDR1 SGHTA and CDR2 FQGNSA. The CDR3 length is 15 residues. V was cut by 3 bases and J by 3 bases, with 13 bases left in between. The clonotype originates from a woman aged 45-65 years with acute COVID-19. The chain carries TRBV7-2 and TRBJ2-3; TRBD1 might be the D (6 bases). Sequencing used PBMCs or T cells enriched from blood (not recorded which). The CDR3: CASSFYLQGTDTQYF. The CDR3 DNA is TGTGCCAGCAGCTTTTATTTGCAGGGGACAGATACGCAGTATTTT.